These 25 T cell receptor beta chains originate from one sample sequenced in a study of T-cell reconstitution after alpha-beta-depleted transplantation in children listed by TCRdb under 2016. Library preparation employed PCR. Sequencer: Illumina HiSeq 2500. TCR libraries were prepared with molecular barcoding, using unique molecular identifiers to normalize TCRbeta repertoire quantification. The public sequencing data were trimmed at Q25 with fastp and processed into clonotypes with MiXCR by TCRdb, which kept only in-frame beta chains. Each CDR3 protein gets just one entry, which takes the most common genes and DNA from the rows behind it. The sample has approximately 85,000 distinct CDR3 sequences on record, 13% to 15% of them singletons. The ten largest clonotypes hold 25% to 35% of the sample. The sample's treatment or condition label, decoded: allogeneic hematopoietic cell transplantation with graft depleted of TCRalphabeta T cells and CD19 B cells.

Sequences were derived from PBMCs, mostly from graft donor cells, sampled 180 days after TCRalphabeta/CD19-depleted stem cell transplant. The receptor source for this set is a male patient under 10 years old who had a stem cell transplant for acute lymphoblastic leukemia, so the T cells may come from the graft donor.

The DNA of the CDR3 is TGTGCCAGCAGCAGAGGTAACCCAGCGGGAGGGTCCTACAATGAGCAGTTCTTC. This sequence encodes CASSRGNPAGGSYNEQFF. The V gene is TRBV9, the J gene TRBJ2-1; 10 positions match TRBD2. The CDR3 is made up of 18 amino acids. Germline CDR1 SGDLS, CDR2 YYNGEE. V dropped 4 bases and J dropped 1; count of bases not matched to a gene: 11.

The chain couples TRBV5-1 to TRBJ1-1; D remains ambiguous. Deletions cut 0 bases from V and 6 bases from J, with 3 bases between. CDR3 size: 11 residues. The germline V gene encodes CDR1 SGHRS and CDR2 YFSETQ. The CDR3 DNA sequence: TGCGCCAGCAGCTTGGATTCTGAAGCTTTCTTT. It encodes CASSLDSEAFF.

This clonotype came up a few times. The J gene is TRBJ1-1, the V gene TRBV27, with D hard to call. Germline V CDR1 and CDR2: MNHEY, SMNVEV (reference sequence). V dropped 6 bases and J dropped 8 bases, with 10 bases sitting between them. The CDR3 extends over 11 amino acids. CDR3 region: CASSSHFEAFF. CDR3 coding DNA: TGTGCCAGCAGCTCACATTTCGAAGCTTTCTTT.

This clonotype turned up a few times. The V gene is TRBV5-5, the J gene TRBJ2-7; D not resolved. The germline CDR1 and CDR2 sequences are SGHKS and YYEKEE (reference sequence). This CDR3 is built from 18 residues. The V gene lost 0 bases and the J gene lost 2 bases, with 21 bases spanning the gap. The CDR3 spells CASSLVLFTMGIPYEQYF. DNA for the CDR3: TGTGCCAGCAGCTTGGTCCTCTTTACAATGGGCATCCCCTACGAGCAGTACTTC.

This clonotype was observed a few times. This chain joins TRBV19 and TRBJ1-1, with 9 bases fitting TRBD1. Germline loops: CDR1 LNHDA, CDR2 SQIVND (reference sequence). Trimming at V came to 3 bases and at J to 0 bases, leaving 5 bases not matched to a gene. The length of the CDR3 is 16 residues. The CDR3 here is CASSMLTGGMNTEAFF. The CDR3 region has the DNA TGTGCCAGTAGTATGTTGACAGGGGGTATGAACACTGAAGCTTTCTTT.

In DNA form, the CDR3 reads TGTGCCACCCCCTCCGGGACCCTAATCACAGATACGCAGTATTTT. This codes for CATPSGTLITDTQYF. The chain links TRBV7-9 to TRBJ2-3, with D perhaps TRBD1 or TRBD2 (5 bases each). Trimming took off 10 bases at V and 2 bases at J, with 19 bases between the two ends. CDR1 and CDR2 (germline): SEHNR, FQNEAQ (reference sequence). This CDR3 contains 15 residues. The full variable domain, its missing parts supplied by reference TRBV7-9 and TRBJ2-3, is DTGVSQNPRHKITKRGQNVTFRCDPISEHNRLYWYRQTLGQGPEFLTYFQNEAQLEKSRLLSDRFSAERPKGSFSTLEIQRTEQGDSAMYLCATPSGTLITDTQYFGPGTRLTVL.

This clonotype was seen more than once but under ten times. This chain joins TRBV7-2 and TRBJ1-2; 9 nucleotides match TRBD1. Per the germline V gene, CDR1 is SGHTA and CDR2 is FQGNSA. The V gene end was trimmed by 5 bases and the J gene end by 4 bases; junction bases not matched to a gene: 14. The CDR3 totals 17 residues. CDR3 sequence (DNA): TGTGCCAGCAGCCCACGGGTTCTGGGACAGGGCCTCTATGGCTACACCTTC. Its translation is CASSPRVLGQGLYGYTF.

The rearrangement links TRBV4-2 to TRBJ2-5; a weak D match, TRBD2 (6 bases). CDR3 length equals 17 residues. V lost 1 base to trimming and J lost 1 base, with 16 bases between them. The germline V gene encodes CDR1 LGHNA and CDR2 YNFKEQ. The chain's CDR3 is CASSQGAAGQRQETQYF. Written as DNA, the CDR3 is TGTGCCAGCAGCCAAGGAGCGGCGGGGCAACGCCAAGAGACCCAGTACTTC.

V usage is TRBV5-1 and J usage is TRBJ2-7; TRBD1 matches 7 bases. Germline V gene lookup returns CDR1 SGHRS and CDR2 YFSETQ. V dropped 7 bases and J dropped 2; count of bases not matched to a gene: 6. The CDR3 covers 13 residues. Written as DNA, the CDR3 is TGCGCCAGCTTGGGGGACAGACCCTACGAGCAGTACTTC. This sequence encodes CASLGDRPYEQYF.

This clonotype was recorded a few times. This chain's CDR3 is CASSLWYEQYF. The CDR3 DNA follows: TGTGCCAGCAGCCTTTGGTACGAGCAGTACTTC. The rearrangement uses TRBV7-2 and TRBJ2-7; the D is unclear. Trimming took 5 bases from V and 4 from J, leaving 6 bases between them. CDR3 length: 11 residues. In germline, CDR1 is SGHTA, CDR2 FQGNSA.

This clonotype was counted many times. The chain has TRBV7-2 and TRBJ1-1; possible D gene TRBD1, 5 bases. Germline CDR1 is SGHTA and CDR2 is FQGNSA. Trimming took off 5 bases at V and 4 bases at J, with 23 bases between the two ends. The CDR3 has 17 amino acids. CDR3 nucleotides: TGTGCCAGCAGCCAGCGGGGAGGGTGGGGGGTAACCACTGAAGCTTTCTTT. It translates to CASSQRGGWGVTTEAFF.

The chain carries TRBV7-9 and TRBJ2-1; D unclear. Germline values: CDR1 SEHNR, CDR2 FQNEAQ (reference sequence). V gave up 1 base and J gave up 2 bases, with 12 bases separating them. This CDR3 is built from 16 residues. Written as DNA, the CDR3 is TGTGCCAGCAGCTTAGGCCTTTCCGGCCCCTACAATGAGCAGTTCTTC. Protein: CASSLGLSGPYNEQFF.

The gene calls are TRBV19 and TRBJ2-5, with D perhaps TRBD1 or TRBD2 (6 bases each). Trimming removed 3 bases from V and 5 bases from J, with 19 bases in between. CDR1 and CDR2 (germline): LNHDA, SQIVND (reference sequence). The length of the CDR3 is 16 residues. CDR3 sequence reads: CASSMDWGHSGETQYF. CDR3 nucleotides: TGTGCCAGTAGTATGGACTGGGGACACAGCGGGGAGACCCAGTACTTC.

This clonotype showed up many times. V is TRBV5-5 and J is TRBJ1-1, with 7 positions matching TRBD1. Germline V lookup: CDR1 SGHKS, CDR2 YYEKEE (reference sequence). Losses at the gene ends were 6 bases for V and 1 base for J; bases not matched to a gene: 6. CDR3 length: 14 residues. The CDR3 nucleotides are TGTGCCAGCACCTGGGGGACAGCGAACACTGAAGCTTTCTTT. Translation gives CASTWGTANTEAFF. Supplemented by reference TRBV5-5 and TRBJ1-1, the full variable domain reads DAGVTQSPTHLIKTRGQQVTLRCSPISGHKSVSWYQQVLGQGPQFIFQYYEKEERGRGNFPDRFSARQFPNYSSELNVNALLLGDSALYLCASTWGTANTEAFFGQGTRLTVV.

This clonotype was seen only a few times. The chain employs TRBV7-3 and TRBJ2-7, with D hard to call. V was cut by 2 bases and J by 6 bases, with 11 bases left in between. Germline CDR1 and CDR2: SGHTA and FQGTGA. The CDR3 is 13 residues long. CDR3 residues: CASSLFKGSEQYF. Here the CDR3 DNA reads TGTGCCAGCAGCTTATTTAAGGGATCCGAGCAGTACTTC.

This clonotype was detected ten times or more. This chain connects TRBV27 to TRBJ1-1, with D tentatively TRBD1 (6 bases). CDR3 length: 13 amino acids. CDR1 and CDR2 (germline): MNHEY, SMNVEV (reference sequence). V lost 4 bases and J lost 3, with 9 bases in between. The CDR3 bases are TGTGCCAGCAGTTGGGGGCCCGACACTGAAGCTTTCTTT. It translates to CASSWGPDTEAFF.

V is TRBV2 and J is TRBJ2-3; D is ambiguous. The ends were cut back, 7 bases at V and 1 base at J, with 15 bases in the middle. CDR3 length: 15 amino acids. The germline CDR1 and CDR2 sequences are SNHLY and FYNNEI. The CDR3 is CASTLSRIRTDTQYF. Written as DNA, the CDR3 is TGTGCCAGCACTCTTAGCCGAATCCGCACAGATACGCAGTATTTT.

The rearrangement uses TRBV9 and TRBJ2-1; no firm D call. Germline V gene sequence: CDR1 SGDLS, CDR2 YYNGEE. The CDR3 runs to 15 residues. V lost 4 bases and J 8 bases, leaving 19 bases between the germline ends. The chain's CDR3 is CASSLRPIRSHEQFF. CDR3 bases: TGTGCCAGCAGCCTAAGACCCATTAGGTCTCATGAGCAGTTCTTC.

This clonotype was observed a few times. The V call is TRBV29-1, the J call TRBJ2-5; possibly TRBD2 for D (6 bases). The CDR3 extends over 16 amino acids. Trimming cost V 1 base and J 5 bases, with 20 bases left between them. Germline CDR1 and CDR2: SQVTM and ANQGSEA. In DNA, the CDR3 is TGCAGCGTTGAAGCCGGGAGAGACGGACCATCGGAGACCCAGTACTTC. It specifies CSVEAGRDGPSETQYF. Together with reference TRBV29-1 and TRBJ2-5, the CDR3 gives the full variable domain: SAVISQKPSRDICQRGTSLTIQCQVDSQVTMMFWYRQQPGQSLTLIATANQGSEATYESGFVIDKFPISRPNLTFSTLTVSNMSPEDSSIYLCSVEAGRDGPSETQYFGPGTRLLVL.

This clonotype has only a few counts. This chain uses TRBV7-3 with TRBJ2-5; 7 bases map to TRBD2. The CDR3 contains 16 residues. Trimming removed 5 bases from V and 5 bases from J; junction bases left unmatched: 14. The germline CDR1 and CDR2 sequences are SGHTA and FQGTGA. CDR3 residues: CASSPIGGGVRETQYF. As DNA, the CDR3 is TGTGCCAGCAGCCCCATCGGGGGAGGGGTAAGGGAGACCCAGTACTTC.

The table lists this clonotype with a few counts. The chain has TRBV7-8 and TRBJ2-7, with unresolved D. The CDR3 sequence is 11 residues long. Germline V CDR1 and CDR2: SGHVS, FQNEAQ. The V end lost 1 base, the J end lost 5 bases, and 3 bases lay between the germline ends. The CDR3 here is CASSLGDEQYF. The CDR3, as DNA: TGTGCCAGCAGCTTAGGAGACGAGCAGTACTTC.

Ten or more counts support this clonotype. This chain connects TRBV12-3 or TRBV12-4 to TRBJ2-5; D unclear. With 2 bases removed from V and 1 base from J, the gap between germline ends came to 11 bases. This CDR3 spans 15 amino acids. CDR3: CASSLLYGIQETQYF. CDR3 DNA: TGTGCCAGCAGTTTATTATACGGTATCCAAGAGACCCAGTACTTC.

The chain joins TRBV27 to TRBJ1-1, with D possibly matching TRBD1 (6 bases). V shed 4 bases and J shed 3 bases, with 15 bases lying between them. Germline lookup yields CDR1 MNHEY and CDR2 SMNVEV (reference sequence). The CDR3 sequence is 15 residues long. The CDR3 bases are TGTGCCAGCAGTTCTACAGGGTATGGGTACACTGAAGCTTTCTTT. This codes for CASSSTGYGYTEAFF.

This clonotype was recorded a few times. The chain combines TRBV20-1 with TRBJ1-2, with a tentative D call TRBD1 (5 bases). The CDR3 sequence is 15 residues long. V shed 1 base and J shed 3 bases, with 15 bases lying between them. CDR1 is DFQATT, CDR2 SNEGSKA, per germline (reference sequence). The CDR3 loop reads CSARGARGGYYGYTF. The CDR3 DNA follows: TGCAGTGCTAGAGGTGCTCGGGGGGGATACTATGGCTACACCTTC.

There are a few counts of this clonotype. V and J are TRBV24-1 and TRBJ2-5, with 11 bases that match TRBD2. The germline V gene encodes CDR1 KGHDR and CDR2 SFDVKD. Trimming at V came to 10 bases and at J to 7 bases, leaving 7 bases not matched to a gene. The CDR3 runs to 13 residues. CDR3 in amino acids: CATGTSGLGTQYF. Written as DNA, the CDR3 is TGTGCCACAGGGACTAGCGGTTTGGGGACCCAGTACTTC.